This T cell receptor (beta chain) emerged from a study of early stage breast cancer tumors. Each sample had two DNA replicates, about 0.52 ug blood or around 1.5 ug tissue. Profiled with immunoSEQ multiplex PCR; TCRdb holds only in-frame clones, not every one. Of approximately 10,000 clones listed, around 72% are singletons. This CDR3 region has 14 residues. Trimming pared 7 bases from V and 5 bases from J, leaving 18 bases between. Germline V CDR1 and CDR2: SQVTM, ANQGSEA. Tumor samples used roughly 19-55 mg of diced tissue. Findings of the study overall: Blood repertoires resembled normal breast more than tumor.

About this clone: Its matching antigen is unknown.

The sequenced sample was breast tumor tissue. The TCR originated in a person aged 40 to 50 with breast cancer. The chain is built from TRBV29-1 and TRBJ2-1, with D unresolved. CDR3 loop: CSATDWSQHNEQFF. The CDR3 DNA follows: TGCAGCGCCACCGACTGGAGTCAACACAATGAGCAGTTCTTC.